The clone carrying this T cell receptor (beta chain) has a single count. Its specificity is not known. Antigen-specific CD4+ T cell clonotypes were called by their expansion after viral peptide-pool culture in ViraFEST. Cells that had been cultured for approximately eleven days were the source of isolated CD4+ T cells. Documented for the person is a PCR-confirmed SARS-CoV-2 infection occurring between March and December 2020. Some 2 million PBMC were seeded per well and grown in the presence of about 9.6 IU/ml IL-2 and 9.5 to 10 ug/ml peptides. Using immunoSEQ multiplex PCR, the repertoire was profiled, and TCRdb retains in-frame clones only, with some absent. Of tens of thousands of clones in the sample, around 73% were seen once. Germline lookup yields CDR1 MGHDK and CDR2 SYGVNS. V was clipped by 6 bases and J by 0 bases; unmatched bases: 2. The CDR3 contains 14 residues. The sample is drawn from a study of vaccination effects on CD4 cells after COVID-19. Overall study results and limits: New vaccine-induced clones were the main type among post-vaccine spike-reactive clones in convalescents.

The sequences come from CD4+ T cells from PBMCs cultured with a peptide pool, collected before COVID-19 vaccination. The receptor was isolated from a human donor who had a prior SARS-CoV-2 infection. The gene calls are TRBV25-1 and TRBJ1-3; 7 positions agree with TRBD1. Written as DNA, the CDR3 is TGTGCCAGCAGCCGGGACAGCTCTGGAAACACCATATATTTT. This codes for CASSRDSSGNTIYF.